The present T cell receptor beta chain was sequenced within a study of control samples from healthy donors and cancer patients. This clone was detected only once. The germline gives CDR1 LGHNA, CDR2 YSLEER. The CDR3 has 17 amino acids. V dropped 1 base and J dropped 3; count of bases not matched to a gene: 10. Generated by immunoSEQ multiplex PCR, the TCRdb table keeps only in-frame clones and is missing some. The sample lists about 92,000 clones, around 80% seen once, with around 9.1% in the top ten. The TCR sequence derives from a woman aged 60 to 75 in good health. The sequenced material came from blood. The chain carries TRBV4-3 and TRBJ2-3, with 7 bases identical to TRBD1. This chain's CDR3 is CASSQAVPTGYTDTQYF. The CDR3 DNA sequence: TGCGCCAGCAGCCAAGCGGTTCCGACAGGGTATACAGATACGCAGTATTTT.